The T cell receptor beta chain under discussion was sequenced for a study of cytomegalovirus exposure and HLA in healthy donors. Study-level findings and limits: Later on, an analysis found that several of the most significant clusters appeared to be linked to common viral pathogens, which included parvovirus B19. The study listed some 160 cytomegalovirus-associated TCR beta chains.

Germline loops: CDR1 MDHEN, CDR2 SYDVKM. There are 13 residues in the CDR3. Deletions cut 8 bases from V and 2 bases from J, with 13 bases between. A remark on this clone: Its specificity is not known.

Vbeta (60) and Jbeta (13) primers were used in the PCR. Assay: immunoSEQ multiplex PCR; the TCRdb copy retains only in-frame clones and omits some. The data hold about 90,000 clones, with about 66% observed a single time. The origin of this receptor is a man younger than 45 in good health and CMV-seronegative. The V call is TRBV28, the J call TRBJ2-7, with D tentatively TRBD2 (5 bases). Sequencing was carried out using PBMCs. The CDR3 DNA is TGTGCCAGCCTCGACTATCAGACCTACGAGCAGTACTTC. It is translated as CASLDYQTYEQYF.